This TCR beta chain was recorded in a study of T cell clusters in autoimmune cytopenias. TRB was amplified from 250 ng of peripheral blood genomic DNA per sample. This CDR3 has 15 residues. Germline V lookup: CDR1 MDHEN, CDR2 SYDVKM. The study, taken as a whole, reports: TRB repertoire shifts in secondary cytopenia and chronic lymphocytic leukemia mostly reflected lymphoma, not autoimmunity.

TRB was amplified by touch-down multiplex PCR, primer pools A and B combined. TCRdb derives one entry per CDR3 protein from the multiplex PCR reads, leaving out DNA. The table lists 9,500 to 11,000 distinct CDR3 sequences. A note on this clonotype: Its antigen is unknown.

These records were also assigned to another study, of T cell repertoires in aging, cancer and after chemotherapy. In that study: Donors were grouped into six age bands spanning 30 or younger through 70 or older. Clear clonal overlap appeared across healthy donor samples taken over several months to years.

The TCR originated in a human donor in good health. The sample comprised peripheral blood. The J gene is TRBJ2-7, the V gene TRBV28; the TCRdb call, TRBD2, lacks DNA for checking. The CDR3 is CASSTSGGAAYEQYF.